The 15 T cell receptor beta chains given below trace back to one sample, sequenced in a study of blood T cell repertoires in COVID-19. Some clones are missing from TCRdb's copy, which holds only in-frame ones; the method was immunoSEQ multiplex PCR. The sample yields about 500,000 clones, about 88% seen once. The sequenced sample consisted of peripheral blood. These receptors were taken from a man aged 18 to 29 with COVID-19, enrolled during active disease.

The chain is built from TRBV3-1 (or the pseudogene TRBV3-2) and TRBJ2-5, with TRBD2 matching over 16 bases. The CDR3 consists of 20 residues. The V gene's germline CDR1 is LGHDT and CDR2 YNNKEL (reference sequence). V trimming: 2 bases; J trimming: 1 base; junction bases outside the gene matches: 10. DNA of the CDR3: TGTGCCAGCAGCCAACGCCCGGGACTAGCGGGAGGGGGATCCCAAGAGACCCAGTACTTC. It yields the protein CASSQRPGLAGGGSQETQYF.

The chain employs TRBV10-3 and TRBJ2-3; 9 nucleotides match TRBD1. Germline CDR1 ENHRY, CDR2 SYGVKD. The V segment lost 7 bases and the J segment 4 bases; nucleotides outside the gene matches: 9. The CDR3 consists of 15 residues. The CDR3 coding sequence is TGTGCCATCAAAACCCTACAGGGGGCATCAGATACGCAGTATTTT. Amino acids: CAIKTLQGASDTQYF.

This clone occurred once. The chain has TRBV2 and TRBJ2-3; tentative D call: TRBD2 (6 bases). Germline V gives CDR1 SNHLY, CDR2 FYNNEI. The CDR3 consists of 17 residues. Between the trimmed V and J ends, which lost 0 bases and 3 bases, there was a span of 16 bases. The CDR3 is CASSEARGGAGTDTQYF. For the CDR3, the DNA is TGTGCCAGCAGTGAAGCACGCGGTGGGGCGGGGACAGATACGCAGTATTTT. The complete variable domain, with remaining parts taken from reference TRBV2 and TRBJ2-3, reads EPEVTQTPSHQVTQMGQEVILRCVPISNHLYFYWYRQILGQKVEFLVSFYNNEISEKSEIFDDQFSVERPDGSNFTLKIRSTKLEDSAMYFCASSEARGGAGTDTQYFGPGTRLTVL.

The rearrangement joins TRBV5-6 to TRBJ1-2; D gene unclear. This CDR3 comprises 13 residues. V dropped 4 bases and J dropped 6 bases, with 13 bases sitting between them. CDR1 is SGHDT and CDR2 is YYEEEE in the germline V gene. The CDR3 reads CASSRQRLDGYTF. CDR3 coding DNA: TGTGCCAGCAGCCGCCAGCGCCTGGATGGCTACACCTTC.

The chain recombines TRBV7-8 with TRBJ2-5, with TRBD2 matching over 11 bases. Per the germline V gene, CDR1 is SGHVS and CDR2 is FQNEAQ. CDR3 size: 18 residues. V lost 5 bases and J lost 7; bases outside the gene matches: 18. CDR3 in DNA: TGTGCCAGCAGCCCCATGCATAGCGGGGGGGCCGCCAGGTTGACCCAGTACTTC. This codes for CASSPMHSGGAARLTQYF.

CDR3 in DNA: TGTGCCAGCAGCTTAGAGCCGCAGGGTAACTACGAGCAGTACTTC. Translated, it gives CASSLEPQGNYEQYF. This rearrangement joins TRBV7-9 to TRBJ2-7; the D gene is possibly TRBD1 (5 bases). Germline loops: CDR1 SEHNR, CDR2 FQNEAQ (reference sequence). The V gene lost 1 base and the J gene lost 3 bases, with 13 bases spanning the gap. CDR3 size: 15 residues.

The genes are TRBV30 and TRBJ2-5; D unclear. The CDR3 is 13 residues long. Germline V gene data show CDR1 as GTSNPN and CDR2 as SVGIG (reference sequence). V lost 3 bases and J lost 4, with 12 bases in between. The CDR3 coding sequence is TGTGCCTGGAGCACGGTCCATACAGAGACCCAGTACTTC. Its protein is CAWSTVHTETQYF.

The V call is TRBV19, the J call TRBJ1-2, with D uncertain. This CDR3 has 12 amino acids. Germline V gives CDR1 LNHDA, CDR2 SQIVND (reference sequence). With 5 bases removed from V and 3 bases from J, the gap between germline ends came to 7 bases. CDR3 sequence reads: CASSSEDYGYTF. The CDR3 nucleotides read TGTGCCAGTAGTTCGGAGGACTATGGCTACACCTTC.

J is TRBJ2-1 and V is TRBV19; TRBD2 is a possible D gene (6 bases). Germline CDR1 is LNHDA and CDR2 is SQIVND (reference sequence). The CDR3 totals 13 residues. With 5 bases removed from V and 13 bases from J, the gap between germline ends came to 18 bases. The CDR3, as DNA: TGTGCCAGTAGTTCTTACCCCCGGGGGACTCAGTTCTTC. This sequence encodes CASSSYPRGTQFF.

The V call is TRBV11-2, the J call TRBJ2-3; TRBD2 agrees at 9 bases. Germline V gene sequence: CDR1 SGHAT, CDR2 FQNNGV. The CDR3 runs to 16 residues. V gave up 5 bases and J gave up 6 bases; unmatched junction bases: 12. CDR3 residues: CASSLGSGSAPDTQYF. CDR3 bases: TGTGCCAGCAGCCTCGGTAGCGGGAGTGCGCCGGATACGCAGTATTTT.

A few counts support this clone. DNA for the CDR3: TGTGCCAGCAGCTTGGGGAGCGGGAGAACTCCCGGGGAGCTGTTTTTT. This encodes CASSLGSGRTPGELFF. V and J are TRBV5-8 and TRBJ2-2; TRBD2 agrees at 8 bases. The V segment lost 0 bases and the J segment 6 bases; nucleotides outside the gene matches: 7. The CDR3 is 16 residues long. Germline CDR1 and CDR2: SGHTS and YDEGEE.

In this sample, this clone turned up once. The rearrangement joins TRBV6-5 to TRBJ2-7; D remains unclear. This CDR3 contains 12 residues. V shed 6 bases and J shed 4 bases, with 10 bases lying between them. From germline, CDR1 is MNHEY and CDR2 SVGAGI. CDR3 nucleotides: TGTGCCAGCAGCGATCGTAGTTACGAGCAGTACTTC. Protein sequence: CASSDRSYEQYF.

The chain combines TRBV5-1 with TRBJ2-3; D perhaps matches TRBD2 (5 bases). Per the germline V gene, CDR1 is SGHRS and CDR2 is YFSETQ. The V gene lost 2 bases and the J gene lost 1 base, with 11 bases spanning the gap. The CDR3 is made up of 15 amino acids. CDR3 nucleotides: TGCGCCAGCAGCTTCGGAGGCACCCGCACAGATACGCAGTATTTT. Translating it yields CASSFGGTRTDTQYF. The whole variable domain, filled in from reference TRBV5-1 and TRBJ2-3, reads KAGVTQTPRYLIKTRGQQVTLSCSPISGHRSVSWYQQTPGQGLQFLFEYFSETQRNKGNFPGRFSGRQFSNSRSEMNVSTLELGDSALYLCASSFGGTRTDTQYFGPGTRLTVL.

The chain has TRBV19 and TRBJ1-5, with D unresolved. This CDR3 has 16 amino acids. The germline V gene has CDR1 LNHDA and CDR2 SQIVND (reference sequence). V gave up 6 bases and J gave up 4 bases, with 19 bases separating them. The CDR3 region is CASSERRYSLNQPQHF. For the CDR3, the DNA is TGTGCCAGTAGCGAAAGACGGTACAGCCTAAATCAGCCCCAGCATTTT.

J is TRBJ2-1 and V is TRBV9; D uncertain. The CDR3 has 13 residues. Trimming took 2 bases from V and 5 from J, leaving 8 bases between them. Germline assignment: CDR1 SGDLS and CDR2 YYNGEE. CDR3 coding DNA: TGTGCCAGCAGCGTTAGACGGGACAATGAGCAGTTCTTC. Translation: CASSVRRDNEQFF.